These T cell receptor beta chains were read from a single sample in a study of a mutant IDH1 vaccine in newly diagnosed glioma. Using immunoSEQ multiplex PCR, the repertoire was profiled, and TCRdb retains in-frame clones only, with some absent. The sample lists 55,000 to 70,000 clones, 79% occurring once. This sample comprised PBMCs, obtained from a glioma patient treated with radiotherapy, temozolomide or both. The receptors were sampled from a man aged 45-60 years with glioma. Both conserved end residues are part of each CDR3. The order of the fields is D gene, V gene, clone size, J gene, CDR3 protein, CDR3 DNA. The D gene is left open where the match is weak. Clone size appears in some rows only: once, few, many, or a class for an expanded clone.

D gene: -
V gene: TRBV5-1
clone size: -
J gene: TRBJ2-2
CDR3 protein: CASSPQGLDTGELFF
CDR3 DNA: TGCGCCAGCAGCCCTCAGGGTTTAGACACCGGGGAGCTGTTTTTT

D gene: TRBD2
V gene: TRBV4-2
clone size: -
J gene: TRBJ2-3
CDR3 protein: CASSQEILAGGGGTDTQYF
CDR3 DNA: TGTGCCAGCAGCCAAGAGATACTAGCGGGGGGCGGGGGCACAGATACGCAGTATTTT

D gene: -
V gene: TRBV5-8
clone size: -
J gene: TRBJ2-7
CDR3 protein: CASSDTETYEQYF
CDR3 DNA: TGTGCCAGCAGCGATACAGAGACCTACGAGCAGTACTTC

D gene: -
V gene: TRBV2
clone size: -
J gene: TRBJ1-2
CDR3 protein: CASSYFVGPDGYTF
CDR3 DNA: TGTGCCAGCAGTTATTTCGTTGGCCCGGATGGCTACACCTTC

D gene: -
V gene: TRBV6-5
clone size: -
J gene: TRBJ1-3
CDR3 protein: CASSPLVGGNTIYF
CDR3 DNA: TGTGCCAGCAGTCCGCTCGTGGGAGGAAACACCATATATTTT

D gene: TRBD1
V gene: TRBV5-1
clone size: -
J gene: TRBJ1-6
CDR3 protein: CASSLQGNNSPLHF
CDR3 DNA: TGCGCCAGCAGCCTACAGGGGAACAATTCACCCCTCCACTTT

D gene: -
V gene: TRBV4-1
clone size: -
J gene: TRBJ2-3
CDR3 protein: CASSQESHPDTQYF
CDR3 DNA: TGCGCCAGCAGCCAAGAGTCGCACCCCGATACGCAGTATTTT

D gene: -
V gene: TRBV19
clone size: many
J gene: TRBJ2-1
CDR3 protein: CASSSYNEQFF
CDR3 DNA: TGTGCCAGTTCCTCTTACAATGAGCAGTTCTTC

D gene: TRBD2
V gene: TRBV6-5
clone size: -
J gene: TRBJ2-7
CDR3 protein: CASSSQASGDYEQYF
CDR3 DNA: TGTGCCAGCAGTTCCCAGGCTAGCGGGGACTACGAGCAGTACTTC

D gene: -
V gene: TRBV5-4
clone size: -
J gene: TRBJ2-1
CDR3 protein: CASSLGGNEQFF
CDR3 DNA: TGTGCCAGCAGCTTGGGAGGTAATGAGCAGTTCTTC

D gene: TRBD1
V gene: TRBV4-2
clone size: -
J gene: TRBJ2-7
CDR3 protein: CASSQADRGQEQYF
CDR3 DNA: TGTGCCAGCAGCCAAGCGGACAGGGGGCAAGAGCAGTACTTC

D gene: -
V gene: TRBV7-9
clone size: -
J gene: TRBJ2-1
CDR3 protein: CASSLVGAYNEQFF
CDR3 DNA: TGTGCCAGCAGCTTAGTCGGGGCCTACAATGAGCAGTTCTTC

D gene: -
V gene: TRBV27
clone size: -
J gene: TRBJ2-5
CDR3 protein: CASSPPGAGETQYF
CDR3 DNA: TGTGCCAGCAGCCCCCCCGGGGCAGGAGAGACCCAGTACTTC

D gene: -
V gene: TRBV7-9
clone size: -
J gene: TRBJ2-1
CDR3 protein: CASSYLYNEQFF
CDR3 DNA: TGTGCCAGCAGCTACCTTTACAATGAGCAGTTCTTC